Below, 6 T cell receptor beta chains from the same sample are listed, as sequenced in a study of shared clonotypes between healthy human individuals. Measured with immunoSEQ multiplex PCR; TCRdb has only the in-frame clones, and not every one. The sample has about 770,000 clones, roughly 72% seen once; the top ten hold approximately 1.7%. Sequencing was done on a sample of memory CD4+ T cells sorted from blood. Specified subset: CD45RA-negative fraction. These receptors came from a woman aged 25 to 45 in good health.

The rearrangement links TRBV7-8 to TRBJ2-5; 9 nucleotides match TRBD2. The germline gives CDR1 SGHVS, CDR2 FQNEAQ. This CDR3 comprises 15 residues. The V gene end was trimmed by 6 bases and the J gene end by 4 bases; junction bases not matched to a gene: 9. The CDR3 reads CASSYSSGSGETQYF. CDR3 coding DNA: TGTGCCAGCAGTTATAGTAGCGGGAGCGGAGAGACCCAGTACTTC.

This chain joins TRBV9 and TRBJ2-3; 7 bases are a match to TRBD1. The CDR3 covers 14 residues. V was clipped by 2 bases and J by 6 bases; unmatched bases: 6. Germline V CDR1 and CDR2: SGDLS, YYNGEE. The CDR3 coding sequence is TGTGCCAGCAGCGTGGGACAGCCCTGGGATACGCAGTATTTT. Protein sequence: CASSVGQPWDTQYF.

The V gene is TRBV30, the J gene TRBJ2-7; no reliable D call. V shed 0 bases and J shed 5 bases, with 8 bases lying between them. This CDR3 is built from 12 residues. CDR1 GTSNPN and CDR2 SVGIG come from the germline V gene (reference sequence). CDR3 in DNA: TGTGCCTGGAGTGTACGAAGAGACGAGCAGTACTTC. It specifies CAWSVRRDEQYF. Full variable domain (outside the CDR3, taken from reference TRBV30 and TRBJ2-7): SQTIHQWPATLVQPVGSPLSLECTVEGTSNPNLYWYRQAAGRGLQLLFYSVGIGQISSEVPQNLSASRPQDRQFILSSKKLLLSDSGFYLCAWSVRRDEQYFGPGTRLTVT.

The chain is built from TRBV10-3 and TRBJ2-3; D may match TRBD1 or TRBD2 (5 bases each). The CDR3 length is 14 residues. With 3 bases removed from V and 1 base from J, the gap between germline ends came to 8 bases. Germline V gene data show CDR1 as ENHRY and CDR2 as SYGVKD. In DNA form, the CDR3 reads TGTGCCATCAGTGACGGGGACCGCACAGATACGCAGTATTTT. Translated, it gives CAISDGDRTDTQYF.

The chain has TRBV7-8 and TRBJ2-5, with D possibly matching TRBD2 (6 bases). The germline V gene has CDR1 SGHVS and CDR2 FQNEAQ. This CDR3 region has 13 residues. Trimming shortened V by 3 bases and J by 5 bases, and 10 bases separated the two germline ends. CDR3 nucleotides: TGTGCCAGCAGCTTCCCAAGCGGGGAGACCCAGTACTTC. Its protein is CASSFPSGETQYF.

This chain connects TRBV4-1 to TRBJ1-4; TRBD1 agrees at 8 bases. J lost 10 bases, V lost 0 bases, and 7 bases had no gene match. Germline CDR1 and CDR2: MGHRA and YSYEKL. The CDR3 consists of 15 residues. The CDR3 protein is CASSQDQGTGGKLFF. The CDR3 nucleotides are TGCGCCAGCAGCCAAGACCAGGGGACAGGAGGAAAACTGTTTTTT.